The clone carrying this TCR beta chain was detected ten times or more. Its antigen is unknown. In the authors' workflow: To classify distant metastasis in papillary thyroid cancer, a model was built from CDR3 differences across clinicopathological groups. TCRdb re-called clones via MiXCR from the PCR reads. The authors' filters were not applied to this entry. The data show 25,000 to 35,000 clones, over 20% seen once. Prior to thyroid surgery, none of the patients had received any treatment. This CDR3 is 16 amino acids long. Germline values: CDR1 SGHAT, CDR2 FQNNGV. Trimming cost V 4 bases and J 5 bases; bases outside gene matches: 11. This entry belongs to a study of metastatic and nonmetastatic thyroid tumors. Study summary: The authors compared repertoires across blood and tumor or nodule tissue from malignant and benign thyroid patients. Overall study findings and caveats: The reported finding was significantly higher TCR beta diversity in malignant thyroid tumors relative to benign nodules, in blood and tumor.

The clonotype originates from a female donor with papillary thyroid cancer or a benign thyroid nodule (not recorded which). Some clones in this sample may be carry-over from other donors' samples. V is TRBV11-2 and J is TRBJ2-1; 7 positions agree with TRBD2. Sequencing was performed on blood. The CDR3 spells CASSSRAGRNHNEQFF. DNA of the CDR3: TGTGCCAGCAGCTCCCGAGCGGGAAGGAACCACAATGAGCAGTTCTTC.